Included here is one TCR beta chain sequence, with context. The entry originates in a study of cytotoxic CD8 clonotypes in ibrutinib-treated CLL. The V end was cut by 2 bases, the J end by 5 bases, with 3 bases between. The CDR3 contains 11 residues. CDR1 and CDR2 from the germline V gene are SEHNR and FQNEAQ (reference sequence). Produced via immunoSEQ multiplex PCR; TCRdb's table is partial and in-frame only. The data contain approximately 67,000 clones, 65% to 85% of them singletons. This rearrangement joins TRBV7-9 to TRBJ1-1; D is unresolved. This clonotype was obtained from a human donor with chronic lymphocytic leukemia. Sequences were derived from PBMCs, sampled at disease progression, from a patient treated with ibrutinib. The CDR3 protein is CASSLNTEAFF. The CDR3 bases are TGTGCCAGCAGCTTAAATACTGAAGCTTTCTTT. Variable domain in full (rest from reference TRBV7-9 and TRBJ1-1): DTGVSQNPRHKITKRGQNVTFRCDPISEHNRLYWYRQTLGQGPEFLTYFQNEAQLEKSRLLSDRFSAERPKGSFSTLEIQRTEQGDSAMYLCASSLNTEAFFGQGTRLTVV.